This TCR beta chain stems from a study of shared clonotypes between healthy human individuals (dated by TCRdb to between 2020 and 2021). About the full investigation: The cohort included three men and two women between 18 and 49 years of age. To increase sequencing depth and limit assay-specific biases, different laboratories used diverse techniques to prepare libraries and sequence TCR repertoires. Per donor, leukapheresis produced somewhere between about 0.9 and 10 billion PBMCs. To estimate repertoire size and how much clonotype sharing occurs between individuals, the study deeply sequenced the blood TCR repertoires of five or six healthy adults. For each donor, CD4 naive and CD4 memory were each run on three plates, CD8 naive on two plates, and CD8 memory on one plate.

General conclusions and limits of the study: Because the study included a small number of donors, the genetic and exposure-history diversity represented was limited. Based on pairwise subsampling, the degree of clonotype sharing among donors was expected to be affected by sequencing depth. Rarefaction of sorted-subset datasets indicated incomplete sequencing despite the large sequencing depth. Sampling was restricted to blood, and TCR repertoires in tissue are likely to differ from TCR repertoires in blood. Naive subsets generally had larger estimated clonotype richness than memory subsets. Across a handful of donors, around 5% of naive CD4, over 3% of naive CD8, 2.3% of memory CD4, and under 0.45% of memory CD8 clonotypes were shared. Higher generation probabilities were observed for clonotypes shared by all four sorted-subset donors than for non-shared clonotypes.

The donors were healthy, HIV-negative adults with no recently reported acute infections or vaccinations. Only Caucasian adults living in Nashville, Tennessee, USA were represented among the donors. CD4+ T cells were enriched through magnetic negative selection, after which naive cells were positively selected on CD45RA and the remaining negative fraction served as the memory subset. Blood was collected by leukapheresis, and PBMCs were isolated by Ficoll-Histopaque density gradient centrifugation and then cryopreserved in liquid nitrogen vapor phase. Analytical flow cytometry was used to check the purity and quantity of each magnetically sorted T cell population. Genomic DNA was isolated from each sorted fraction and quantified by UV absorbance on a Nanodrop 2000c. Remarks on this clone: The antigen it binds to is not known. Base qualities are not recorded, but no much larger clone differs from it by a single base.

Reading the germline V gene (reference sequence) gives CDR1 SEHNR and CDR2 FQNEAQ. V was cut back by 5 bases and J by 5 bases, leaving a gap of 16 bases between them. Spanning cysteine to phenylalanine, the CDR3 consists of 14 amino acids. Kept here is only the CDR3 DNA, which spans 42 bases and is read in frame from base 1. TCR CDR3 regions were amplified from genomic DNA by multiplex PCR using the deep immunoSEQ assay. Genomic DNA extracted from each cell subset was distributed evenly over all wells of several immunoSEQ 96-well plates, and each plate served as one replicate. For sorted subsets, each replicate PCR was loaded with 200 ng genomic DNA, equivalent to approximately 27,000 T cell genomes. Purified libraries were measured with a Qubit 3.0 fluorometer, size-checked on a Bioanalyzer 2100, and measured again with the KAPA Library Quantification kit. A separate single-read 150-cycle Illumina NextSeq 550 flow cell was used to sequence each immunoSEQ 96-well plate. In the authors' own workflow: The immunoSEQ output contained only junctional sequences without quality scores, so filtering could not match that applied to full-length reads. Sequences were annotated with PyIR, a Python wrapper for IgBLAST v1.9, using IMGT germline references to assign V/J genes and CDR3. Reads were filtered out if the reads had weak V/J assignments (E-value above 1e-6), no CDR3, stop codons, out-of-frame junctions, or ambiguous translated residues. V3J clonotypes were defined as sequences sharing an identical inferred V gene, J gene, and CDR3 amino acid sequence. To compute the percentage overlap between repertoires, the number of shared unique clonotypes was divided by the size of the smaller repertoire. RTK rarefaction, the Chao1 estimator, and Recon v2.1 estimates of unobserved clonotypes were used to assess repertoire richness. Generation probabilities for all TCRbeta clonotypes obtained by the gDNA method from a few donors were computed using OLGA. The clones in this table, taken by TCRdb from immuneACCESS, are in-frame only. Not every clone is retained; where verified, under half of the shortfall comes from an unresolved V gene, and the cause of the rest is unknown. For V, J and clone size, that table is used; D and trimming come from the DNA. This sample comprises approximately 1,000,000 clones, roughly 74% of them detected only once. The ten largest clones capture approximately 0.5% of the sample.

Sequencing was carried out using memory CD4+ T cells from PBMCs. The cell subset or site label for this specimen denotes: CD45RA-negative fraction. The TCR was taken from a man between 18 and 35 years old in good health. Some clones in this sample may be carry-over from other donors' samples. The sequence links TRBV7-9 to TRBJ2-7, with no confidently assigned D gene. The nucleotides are TGTGCCAGCAGCCCCATGGTCCAGTTCCACGAGCAGTACTTC. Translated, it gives CASSPMVQFHEQYF.